The rows below give T cell receptor beta chains drawn from one sample of a study of shared clonotypes between healthy human individuals. Method: immunoSEQ multiplex PCR; TCRdb's copy keeps in-frame clones and lacks some. The data contain millions of clones, more than 80% of them singletons. The sequenced sample was naive CD4+ T cells sorted from blood. These receptors came from a man younger than 35 in good health. CDR3s include the opening cysteine and the closing phenylalanine or tryptophan. Each record gives: J gene, V gene, D gene, CDR3 protein, CDR3 DNA. A D gene is named only where the DNA matches it firmly.

>TRBJ1-6|TRBV19|TRBD1
CASSAPNLPGTVRLPLHF
TGTGCCAGTAGCGCCCCCAATCTACCGGGGACAGTCAGATTACCCCTCCACTTT
>TRBJ2-3|TRBV4-1|TRBD1
CASSPVAGQGLGTDTQYF
TGCGCCAGCAGCCCAGTAGCTGGACAGGGTCTCGGCACAGATACGCAGTATTTT
>TRBJ1-6|TRBV4-3|-
CASSVSGDNSPLHF
TGCGCCAGCAGCGTCTCAGGGGATAATTCACCCCTCCACTTT
>TRBJ2-5|TRBV10-3|TRBD1
CAISAGTGQETQYF
TGTGCCATCAGTGCTGGGACAGGCCAAGAGACCCAGTACTTC
>TRBJ2-5|TRBV9|TRBD1
CASSEGQGQETQYF
TGTGCCAGCAGCGAGGGACAGGGCCAAGAGACCCAGTACTTC
>TRBJ1-5|TRBV27|TRBD1
CASRPENRGANQPQHF
TGTGCCAGCAGACCCGAAAACAGGGGAGCCAATCAGCCCCAGCATTTT
>TRBJ2-7|TRBV7-8|-
CASSLGDLYEQYF
TGTGCCAGCAGCTTAGGGGACCTATACGAGCAGTACTTC
>TRBJ1-4|TRBV4-3|TRBD1
CASSQVTGQGTTNEKLFF
TGCGCCAGCAGCCAAGTTACAGGACAGGGCACAACTAATGAAAAACTGTTTTTT
>TRBJ2-4|TRBV7-2|-
CASSLDLLWNRNIQYF
TGTGCCAGCAGCTTAGATCTCCTCTGGAACAGGAACATTCAGTACTTC
>TRBJ2-6|TRBV5-4|-
CASSLQASGANVLTF
TGTGCCAGCAGCCTACAGGCTTCTGGGGCCAACGTCCTGACTTTC
>TRBJ2-2|TRBV19|-
CASSTGTGGTGELFF
TGTGCCAGTAGTACCGGGACCGGGGGCACCGGGGAGCTGTTTTTT
>TRBJ2-1|TRBV5-1|-
CASSLGGTPYNEQFF
TGCGCCAGCAGCTTGGGTGGGACACCCTACAATGAGCAGTTCTTC
>TRBJ2-3|TRBV5-1|-
CASSLRGTNYGQYF
TGCGCCAGCAGCTTGCGGGGGACGAACTACGGGCAGTATTTT
>TRBJ2-7|TRBV6-1|-
CASSAVRAYEQYF
TGTGCCAGCAGTGCAGTCAGGGCCTACGAGCAGTACTTC
>TRBJ1-3|TRBV18|-
CASSPYPDSGNTIYF
TGTGCCAGCTCACCATATCCCGACTCTGGAAACACCATATATTTT
>TRBJ2-1|TRBV10-1|TRBD2
CASSYGGSFLNEQFF
TGCGCCAGCAGTTATGGCGGGAGTTTCTTGAATGAGCAGTTCTTC
>TRBJ2-7|TRBV18|-
CASSPSGFYEQYF
TGTGCCAGCTCACCCTCCGGATTCTACGAGCAGTACTTC
>TRBJ2-2|TRBV30|-
CAWSRGRTTGDTGELFF
TGTGCCTGGAGTAGGGGAAGAACAACCGGGGACACCGGGGAGCTGTTTTTT